This TCR beta chain appears in the sequencing data of a study of sequential checkpoint blockade in melanoma. Study overall: Patients were randomized 1:1 to nivolumab-then-ipilimumab or ipilimumab-then-nivolumab first-line.

The repertoire was sequenced with immunoSEQ multiplex PCR; TCRdb's copy has only in-frame clones and lacks some. The profile shows about 13,000 clones, 60% to 80% of them singletons. Noted treatment: randomized to nivolumab then ipilimumab (arm A) or the reverse (arm B). No patient had prior DNA-damaging chemotherapy. Live CD3+CD8+ CD19− CD56− cells were sorted from PBMCs. CDR3 size: 12 residues. V lost 6 bases to trimming and J lost 10 bases, with 15 bases between them. The germline gives CDR1 MNHEY, CDR2 SMNVEV (reference sequence). The TCR comes from a human patient with melanoma. Some clones in this sample may be carry-over from other donors' samples. The chain employs TRBV27 and TRBJ1-2; TRBD1 is a possible D gene (5 bases). This specimen consisted of CD8+ T cells sorted from blood (inferred from file names), obtained from a patient given nivolumab and ipilimumab in sequence. The CDR3 DNA reads TGTGCCAGCAGCCCAGGCGGGGGGGACTACACCTTC. This codes for CASSPGGGDYTF.